The 27 T cell receptor beta chains reported below all come from one sample, sequenced in a study of cytomegalovirus exposure and HLA in healthy donors. Both 60 Vbeta primers and 13 Jbeta primers went into the PCR. The repertoire was sequenced with immunoSEQ multiplex PCR; TCRdb's copy has only in-frame clones and lacks some. Of roughly 110,000 clones in the sample, roughly 82% were seen once. Sequenced: PBMCs. These receptors originate from a man aged 45-65 years in good health and CMV-seronegative.

The chain carries TRBV11-2 and TRBJ2-3; D is possibly TRBD2 (5 bases). The germline V gene has CDR1 SGHAT and CDR2 FQNNGV. V was shortened by 5 bases and J by 6 bases, with 12 bases between the two germline ends. The CDR3 covers 13 residues. The CDR3 spells CASSPNRGDTQYF. In nucleotides, the CDR3 is TGTGCCAGCAGCCCAAATAGAGGGGATACGCAGTATTTT.

This clone was seen only once. This sequence joins TRBV4-3 and TRBJ2-2, with D tentatively TRBD1 (6 bases). Germline V gene data show CDR1 as LGHNA and CDR2 as YSLEER. Trimming took 2 bases from V and 3 from J, leaving 10 bases between them. There are 15 residues in the CDR3. CDR3 nucleotide sequence: TGCGCCAGCAGCCAAAACAGGGCCTACACCGGGGAGCTGTTTTTT. Its translation is CASSQNRAYTGELFF.

This clone turned up a few times. The chain joins TRBV7-2 to TRBJ2-7; D remains unclear. This CDR3 contains 13 residues. From germline, CDR1 is SGHTA and CDR2 FQGNSA. V was cut by 5 bases and J by 3 bases, with 11 bases left in between. CDR3 DNA: TGTGCCAGCAGCCTCGGAGTAAACTACGAGCAGTACTTC. Residues: CASSLGVNYEQYF.

This sequence joins TRBV5-1 and TRBJ1-2, with TRBD1 matching over 7 bases. Trimming removed 2 bases from V and 0 bases from J; junction bases left unmatched: 13. CDR3 size: 18 residues. CDR1 SGHRS and CDR2 YFSETQ come from the germline V gene. The CDR3 sequence is CASSFLTTGSSANYGYTF. In DNA form, the CDR3 reads TGCGCCAGCAGCTTCCTGACGACAGGGTCCTCAGCTAACTATGGCTACACCTTC.

The rearrangement links TRBV7-2 to TRBJ1-4; 8 bases align to TRBD1. The CDR3 runs 14 residues. Germline V CDR1 and CDR2: SGHTA, FQGNSA. The V gene end was trimmed by 5 bases and the J gene end by 6 bases; junction bases not matched to a gene: 5. The CDR3 region has the DNA TGTGCCAGCAGCATGGACAGGGAGTATGAAAAACTGTTTTTT. Translated, it gives CASSMDREYEKLFF.

This clone was found a few times. This sequence joins TRBV7-2 and TRBJ1-6; maybe TRBD1 (6 bases). This CDR3 contains 19 residues. Germline V gene sequence: CDR1 SGHTA, CDR2 FQGNSA. V was clipped by 5 bases and J by 1 base, with 21 bases between them. The CDR3 DNA follows: TGTGCCAGCAGCCGCACGGGGGGGGGCATGTGGTCCTATAATTCACCCCTCCACTTT. This sequence encodes CASSRTGGGMWSYNSPLHF.

The chain recombines TRBV7-6 with TRBJ1-3, with D unresolved. This CDR3 comprises 16 residues. V lost 0 bases and J 0 bases, leaving 9 bases between the germline ends. The germline gives CDR1 SGHVS, CDR2 FNYEAQ. CDR3 sequence (DNA): TGTGCCAGCAGCTTAGCAAATCCAGACTCTGGAAACACCATATATTTT. It specifies CASSLANPDSGNTIYF.

The chain employs TRBV21-1 and TRBJ1-6. TRBV21-1 is assigned pseudogene status. The CDR3 totals 12 residues. The CDR3 region has the DNA TGTGCCAGCAGCCCCGGGGTATCACCCCTCCACTTT. Its protein product is CASSPGVSPLHF.

This CDR3 is CASSFPGGAEAFF. The CDR3 DNA sequence: TGTGCCAGCAGTTTCCCGGGCGGGGCTGAAGCTTTCTTT. The chain is built from TRBV27 and TRBJ1-1; D ambiguous. V was trimmed by 3 bases and J by 6 bases, leaving 11 bases between them. The CDR3 runs to 13 residues. The germline CDR1 and CDR2 sequences are MNHEY and SMNVEV (reference sequence).

The rearrangement uses TRBV19 and TRBJ2-5, with TRBD2 matching 7 bases. Per germline, CDR1 LNHDA and CDR2 SQIVND (reference sequence). CDR3 size: 16 residues. Trimming at V came to 5 bases and at J to 2 bases, leaving 11 bases not matched to a gene. For the CDR3, the DNA is TGTGCCAGTAGTCCCCCTACGCAGCGGGGACAAGAGACCCAGTACTTC. It translates to CASSPPTQRGQETQYF.

The chain is built from TRBV7-9 and TRBJ1-2; D call uncertain. Trimming pared 1 base from V and 7 bases from J, leaving 7 bases between. The germline V gene encodes CDR1 SEHNR and CDR2 FQNEAQ (reference sequence). The length of the CDR3 is 12 residues. The CDR3 nucleotides are TGTGCCAGCAGCTTAGAAGCGGGTGGCTACACCTTC. The encoded protein is CASSLEAGGYTF. The full variable domain, completed using reference TRBV7-9 and TRBJ1-2, is DTGVSQNPRHKITKRGQNVTFRCDPISEHNRLYWYRQTLGQGPEFLTYFQNEAQLEKSRLLSDRFSAERPKGSFSTLEIQRTEQGDSAMYLCASSLEAGGYTFGSGTRLTVV.

This chain connects TRBV6-5 to TRBJ1-2, with D tentatively TRBD1 (5 bases). The CDR3 contains 12 residues. Germline-derived CDR1 and CDR2 are MNHEY and SVGAGI. V was cut by 11 bases and J by 2 bases, with 12 bases left in between. CDR3 residues: CAPSRANYGYTF. For the CDR3, the DNA is TGTGCCCCCTCCAGGGCGAACTATGGCTACACCTTC.

The J gene is TRBJ2-1, the V gene TRBV11-1, with D hard to call. The CDR3 is 14 amino acids. The V end lost 5 bases, the J end lost 0 bases, and 8 bases lay between the germline ends. From germline, CDR1 is SGHAT and CDR2 FQDESV (reference sequence). The CDR3 nucleotides read TGTGCCAGCAGCGCGGAAAGCTCCTACAATGAGCAGTTCTTC. Translating gives CASSAESSYNEQFF. Variable domain in full (rest from reference TRBV11-1 and TRBJ2-1): EAEVAQSPRYKITEKSQAVAFWCDPISGHATLYWYRQILGQGPELLVQFQDESVVDDSQLPKDRFSAERLKGVDSTLKIQPAELGDSAMYLCASSAESSYNEQFFGPGTRLTVL.

CDR3 in DNA: TGTGCCAGCAGTGGCCCGGGACAGGGGAATGAGCAGTTCTTC. Translating gives CASSGPGQGNEQFF. This rearrangement joins TRBV6-1 to TRBJ2-1; TRBD1 matches 10 bases. CDR3 length: 14 amino acids. CDR1 is MNHNS and CDR2 is SASEGT in the germline V gene. Trimming took 4 bases from V and 7 from J; bases not matched to a gene: 4.

The CDR3 nucleotides are TGTGCCAGCAGCCAAGACAGGTTCGGCGAGCAGTACGTC. It yields the protein CASSQDRFGEQYV. The chain has TRBV5-4 and TRBJ2-7; a possible D gene is TRBD1 (6 bases). Germline V gene sequence: CDR1 SGHNT, CDR2 YYREEE (reference sequence). The V gene lost 4 bases and the J gene lost 6 bases, with 14 bases spanning the gap. This CDR3 has 13 amino acids.

The count of this clone is one. The chain combines TRBV11-2 with TRBJ2-3, with D possibly being TRBD2 (5 bases). The V and J ends lost 3 bases and 2 bases respectively, with 15 bases between them. There are 16 residues in the CDR3. Germline CDR1 and CDR2: SGHAT and FQNNGV. In nucleotides, the CDR3 is TGTGCCAGCAGCTTGGGCGTCCAGCGGTCCACAGATACGCAGTATTTT. Translating it yields CASSLGVQRSTDTQYF.

The chain joins TRBV10-2 to TRBJ2-2, with D possibly being TRBD1 (6 bases). Germline CDR1 and CDR2: WSHSY and SAAADI. The V end was cut by 3 bases, the J end by 4 bases, with 15 bases between. This CDR3 contains 16 residues. CDR3 sequence (DNA): TGCGCCAGCAGTGATAGGGCAGGGGACGGCACCGGGGAGCTGTTTTTT. Translating gives CASSDRAGDGTGELFF.

The chain couples TRBV5-1 to TRBJ1-1; 10 bases are a match to TRBD1. Trimming removed 3 bases from V and 0 bases from J; junction bases left unmatched: 5. CDR3 length: 16 residues. Germline V CDR1 and CDR2: SGHRS, YFSETQ. CDR3 amino acids: CASSSGQGNVNTEAFF. CDR3 sequence (DNA): TGCGCCAGCAGCTCGGGACAGGGGAACGTGAACACTGAAGCTTTCTTT.

This chain joins TRBV29-1 and TRBJ2-5, with 10 positions matching TRBD2. Germline CDR1 reads SQVTM; CDR2 reads ANQGSEA. V lost 0 bases to trimming and J lost 2 bases; unmatched junction nucleotides: 3. This CDR3 spans 15 amino acids. The CDR3 DNA reads as TGCAGCGTTGAAGATGGAGCGGGGGGGCAAGAGACCCAGTACTTC. It encodes CSVEDGAGGQETQYF.

The chain joins TRBV6-5 to TRBJ2-2, with TRBD1 matching over 8 bases. Germline CDR1 MNHEY, CDR2 SVGAGI. There are 14 residues in the CDR3. J gave up 4 bases and V 8 bases, and 6 bases lay outside the gene matches. The CDR3 coding sequence is TGTGCCAGCTCGGACAGGGCGGGCACCGGGGAGCTGTTTTTT. Protein: CASSDRAGTGELFF.

This chain uses TRBV2 with TRBJ2-7; TRBD1 matches at 11 bases. The germline V gene encodes CDR1 SNHLY and CDR2 FYNNEI. The CDR3 has 15 residues. V was clipped by 3 bases and J by 5 bases; unmatched bases: 6. CDR3 bases: TGTGCCAGCAGTGAGGGGGGGGACAGGGGGAACGAGCAGTACTTC. Amino acids: CASSEGGDRGNEQYF.

The V and J genes are TRBV4-1 and TRBJ2-2; weak D call: TRBD1 (5 bases). The germline V gene encodes CDR1 MGHRA and CDR2 YSYEKL. The V and J ends lost 5 bases and 1 base respectively, with 14 bases between them. The CDR3 is 16 residues long. CDR3 residues: CASSSLGLENTGELFF. The CDR3 nucleotides read TGCGCCAGCAGCTCCCTGGGGCTAGAGAACACCGGGGAGCTGTTTTTT.

The chain combines TRBV6-1 with TRBJ1-2; 7 nucleotides line up with TRBD1. CDR1 and CDR2 (germline): MNHNS, SASEGT. The CDR3 spans 15 residues. The J segment lost 8 bases and the V segment lost 5 bases, leaving 14 bases of the junction unmatched. The CDR3 nucleotides are TGTGCCAGCAGTTCCCCCTCAAGACAGGGCGTAGGCTACACCTTC. Protein product: CASSSPSRQGVGYTF.

V usage is TRBV2 and J usage is TRBJ1-6; 9 bases are a match to TRBD1. Trimming removed 9 bases from V and 10 bases from J; junction bases left unmatched: 10. The CDR3 sequence is 14 residues long. The germline V gene encodes CDR1 SNHLY and CDR2 FYNNEI. The CDR3 sequence: CASLSDRGESPLHF. The CDR3 region has the DNA TGTGCCAGTCTTTCGGACAGGGGTGAGTCACCCCTCCACTTT.

This clone was seen more than once but under ten times. The V and J genes are TRBV4-1 and TRBJ1-5, with 7 bases matching TRBD1. The V and J ends lost 0 bases and 7 bases, in that order; junction bases with no gene match: 6. From germline, CDR1 is MGHRA and CDR2 YSYEKL. CDR3 length equals 15 residues. The CDR3 DNA follows: TGCGCCAGCAGCCAAGAGGAGGGGGCAGGGCAGCCCCAGCATTTT. Its translation: CASSQEEGAGQPQHF.

The chain has TRBV7-9 and TRBJ1-4; TRBD1 agrees at 7 bases. Germline CDR1 is SEHNR and CDR2 is FQNEAQ (reference sequence). V shed 2 bases and J 3 bases; nucleotides not matched to a gene: 6. The CDR3 is 16 amino acids. The chain's CDR3 is CASSLPAGQSNEKLFF. The DNA for the CDR3 is TGTGCCAGCAGCTTACCCGCGGGACAGTCTAATGAAAAACTGTTTTTT.

The chain is built from TRBV5-5 and TRBJ2-5; unclear D gene. The germline gives CDR1 SGHKS, CDR2 YYEKEE (reference sequence). The V gene lost 5 bases and the J gene lost 2 bases, with 4 bases spanning the gap. The CDR3 extends over 11 amino acids. The CDR3 here is CASSSQETQYF. CDR3 in DNA: TGTGCCAGCAGTTCTCAAGAGACCCAGTACTTC. Combining the CDR3 with reference TRBV5-5 and TRBJ2-5 gives the whole variable domain DAGVTQSPTHLIKTRGQQVTLRCSPISGHKSVSWYQQVLGQGPQFIFQYYEKEERGRGNFPDRFSARQFPNYSSELNVNALLLGDSALYLCASSSQETQYFGPGTRLLVL.